The 17 T cell receptor beta chains below come from one sample, sequenced in a study of cytomegalovirus exposure and HLA in healthy donors. PCR involved 60 Vbeta and 13 Jbeta primers. Profiling relied on immunoSEQ multiplex PCR, and the TCRdb table lists in-frame clones only, not all of them. Of more than 130,000 clones listed, roughly 73% were seen once; the top ten hold around 15%. The sequenced sample consisted of PBMCs. These receptors originate from a human donor in good health.

The gene calls are TRBV7-8 and TRBJ2-5; no firm D call. This CDR3 comprises 14 residues. V was trimmed by 0 bases and J by 0 bases, leaving 5 bases between them. Germline V gives CDR1 SGHVS, CDR2 FQNEAQ. Here the CDR3 reads CASSLAQYQETQYF. CDR3 coding DNA: TGTGCCAGCAGCTTAGCACAGTACCAAGAGACCCAGTACTTC.

The V and J genes are TRBV5-6 and TRBJ2-5, with TRBD2 identical over 12 bases. CDR3 length equals 16 residues. The germline V gene has CDR1 SGHDT and CDR2 YYEEEE. V was clipped by 4 bases and J by 5 bases; unmatched bases: 9. The chain's CDR3 is CASSRGASGGAETQYF. The CDR3, as DNA: TGTGCCAGCAGCCGTGGGGCTAGCGGGGGGGCGGAGACCCAGTACTTC.

The chain employs TRBV20-1 and TRBJ1-2, with TRBD1 as a possible D gene (5 bases). This CDR3 contains 11 residues. V lost 3 bases and J 8 bases, leaving 10 bases between the germline ends. Per the germline V gene, CDR1 is DFQATT and CDR2 is SNEGSKA (reference sequence). This chain's CDR3 is CSARKGVGYTF. Written as DNA, the CDR3 is TGCAGTGCTAGGAAAGGGGTCGGCTACACCTTC.

The chain links TRBV28 to TRBJ1-5; 9 positions match TRBD1. The V segment lost 2 bases and the J segment 6 bases; nucleotides outside the gene matches: 5. This CDR3 has 15 residues. CDR1 and CDR2 (germline): MDHEN, SYDVKM. The DNA of the CDR3 is TGTGCCAGCAGTTTAGACAGGGGGGTCGGTCAGCCCCAGCATTTT. It is translated as CASSLDRGVGQPQHF.

The V gene is TRBV14, the J gene TRBJ1-4, with 8 bases aligning to TRBD1. The germline V gene has CDR1 SGHDN and CDR2 FVKESK. This CDR3 contains 15 residues. J was trimmed by 8 bases and V by 4 bases; bases with no gene match: 9. CDR3 nucleotides: TGTGCCAGCAGCCCCGGACAGGGAGGTCTAGAAAAACTGTTTTTT. This sequence encodes CASSPGQGGLEKLFF.

This clone showed up just a few times. The chain combines TRBV6-1 with TRBJ2-6, with 7 bases aligning to TRBD2. Germline values: CDR1 MNHNS, CDR2 SASEGT. Trimming took 4 bases from V and 16 from J; bases not matched to a gene: 16. The CDR3 runs to 15 residues. CDR3 DNA sequence: TGTGCCAGCAGTGGAAGAGCGGGGCAGTTCCACCCTCTGACTTTC. This codes for CASSGRAGQFHPLTF.

The chain has TRBV7-9 and TRBJ2-2; D unresolved. The germline V gene encodes CDR1 SEHNR and CDR2 FQNEAQ (reference sequence). The CDR3 is made up of 11 amino acids. Trimming pared 5 bases from V and 4 bases from J, leaving 2 bases between. DNA of the CDR3: TGTGCCAGCAGCCTCACCGGGGAGCTGTTTTTT. As protein: CASSLTGELFF.

The V gene is TRBV14, the J gene TRBJ1-5; the D is unclear. Germline lookup yields CDR1 SGHDN and CDR2 FVKESK. This CDR3 contains 16 residues. Trimming took 0 bases from V and 4 from J, leaving 13 bases between them. The CDR3 DNA reads TGTGCCAGCAGCCAAGACGTCCGGGTCCGGAATCAGCCCCAGCATTTT. Residues: CASSQDVRVRNQPQHF.

In this sample, this clone turned up many times. The rearrangement joins TRBV5-6 to TRBJ2-6; TRBD1 aligns across 8 bases. This CDR3 spans 18 amino acids. Germline trimming cut 4 bases from V and 0 bases from J; bases unmatched to any gene: 9. Germline V gives CDR1 SGHDT, CDR2 YYEEEE. The CDR3 loop reads CASSITGGAPSGANVLTF. CDR3 in DNA: TGTGCCAGCAGCATAACAGGGGGTGCCCCCTCTGGGGCCAACGTCCTGACTTTC.

Here the CDR3 DNA reads TGTGCCAGCAGCTCCAGTGGGGGAGGAACCGGGGAGCTGTTTTTT. Translating it yields CASSSSGGGTGELFF. The V call is TRBV7-2, the J call TRBJ2-2; a weak D match, TRBD2 (6 bases). The ends were cut back, 4 bases at V and 5 bases at J, with 14 bases in the middle. The CDR3 contains 15 residues. Germline V gene data show CDR1 as SGHTA and CDR2 as FQGNSA. The variable domain in full, with the rest retrieved from reference TRBV7-2 and TRBJ2-2, is GAGVSQSPSNKVTEKGKDVELRCDPISGHTALYWYRQSLGQGLEFLIYFQGNSAPDKSGLPSDRFSAERTGGSVSTLTIQRTQQEDSAVYLCASSSSGGGTGELFFGEGSRLTVL.

CDR3 protein: CASSAGQPTDTQYF. The CDR3 DNA reads TGTGCCAGCAGTGCAGGGCAACCAACAGATACGCAGTATTTT. V and J are TRBV6-4 and TRBJ2-3, with D maybe TRBD1 (5 bases). With 4 bases removed from V and 3 bases from J, the gap between germline ends came to 11 bases. CDR1 MRHNA and CDR2 SNTAGT come from the germline V gene. The CDR3 totals 14 residues.

The chain is built from TRBV9 and TRBJ2-2; 7 nucleotides align to TRBD1. There are 17 residues in the CDR3. The junction had 9 bases not matched to a gene; V was cut back by 4 bases and J by 0 bases. Germline loops: CDR1 SGDLS, CDR2 YYNGEE. CDR3 in amino acids: CASSQPLRGTNTGELFF. In DNA, the CDR3 is TGTGCCAGCAGCCAACCGCTCAGGGGGACGAACACCGGGGAGCTGTTTTTT.

The V call is TRBV4-1, the J call TRBJ2-5; 10 bases line up with TRBD2. J gave up 5 bases and V 0 bases, and 12 bases lay outside the gene matches. This CDR3 has 18 residues. The germline V gene encodes CDR1 MGHRA and CDR2 YSYEKL. The CDR3 sequence is CASSQERITAGGGETQYF. As DNA, the CDR3 is TGCGCCAGCAGCCAAGAACGCATTACAGCGGGAGGGGGGGAGACCCAGTACTTC.

CDR3 sequence reads: CASSLGLAGFEQYF. The CDR3 DNA is TGTGCCAGCAGCCTGGGACTAGCGGGATTCGAGCAGTACTTC. The V gene is TRBV5-6, the J gene TRBJ2-7, with 13 bases aligning to TRBD2. CDR3 length: 14 amino acids. CDR1 is SGHDT and CDR2 is YYEEEE in the germline V gene. Losses at the gene ends were 4 bases for V and 6 bases for J; bases not matched to a gene: 4.

This chain joins TRBV14 and TRBJ2-1; TRBD1 matches 9 bases. The ends lost 5 bases at V and 2 bases at J; junction bases unmatched: 4. Germline CDR1 and CDR2: SGHDN and FVKESK. The CDR3 length is 15 residues. The DNA for the CDR3 is TGTGCCAGCAGCACGGGGACAGGGCCCTACAATGAGCAGTTCTTC. Protein: CASSTGTGPYNEQFF.

This clone was picked up one time. The chain has TRBV9 and TRBJ1-1; possible D gene TRBD1, 6 bases. V lost 3 bases and J 1 base, leaving 13 bases between the germline ends. Germline values: CDR1 SGDLS, CDR2 YYNGEE. The CDR3 extends over 15 amino acids. The CDR3 DNA sequence: TGTGCCAGCAGCGGATCCGGGACACAGAACACTGAAGCTTTCTTT. This translates into CASSGSGTQNTEAFF.

This clone showed up just a few times. The rearrangement joins TRBV5-1 to TRBJ1-1; 8 bases are shared with TRBD1. CDR3 length: 15 amino acids. The ends lost 3 bases at V and 1 base at J; junction bases unmatched: 5. The germline gives CDR1 SGHRS, CDR2 YFSETQ. CDR3 bases: TGCGCCAGCAGCTCCCGGACAGGGACGAACACTGAAGCTTTCTTT. Translating it yields CASSSRTGTNTEAFF.